Presented here are 6 T cell receptor beta chains from one specimen sequenced in a study of blood T cell repertoires in COVID-19 (dated by TCRdb to the early 2020s). Preparation of the library involved the immunoSEQ multiplex PCR assay. TCRdb mirrors the immuneACCESS table, restricted to in-frame sequences. Some clones are absent from its copies; in checked studies, under half trace to an unresolved V gene, and the reason for the others is unknown. The sample table contains approximately 200,000 clones; only one count was recorded for over 75% of them. The leading ten clones occupy roughly 9.8% of the sample. Material: peripheral blood. Source of these receptors: a human donor with active or convalescent COVID-19. The donor label of this sample is uncertain.

This sequence joins TRBV5-4 and TRBJ2-2, with TRBD1 matching 12 bases. After removal of 0 bases from V and 3 bases from J, the junction contained 6 bases not matched to a gene. Germline values: CDR1 SGHNT, CDR2 YYREEE (reference sequence). The CDR3 is made up of 18 amino acids. The CDR3 DNA is TGTGCCAGCAGCTTGGGGGGACAGGGGGCTTTATACACCGGGGAGCTGTTTTTT. This codes for CASSLGGQGALYTGELFF. Complete variable domain (other parts from reference TRBV5-4 and TRBJ2-2): ETGVTQSPTHLIKTRGQQVTLRCSSQSGHNTVSWYQQALGQGPQFIFQYYREEENGRGNFPPRFSGLQFPNYSSELNVNALELDDSALYLCASSLGGQGALYTGELFFGEGSRLTVL.

The chain couples TRBV6-2 or TRBV6-3 to TRBJ1-2, with D unresolved. Trimming left V 0 bases short and J 7 bases short, with 12 bases between. Germline assignment: CDR1 MNHEY and CDR2 SVGEGT. This CDR3 region has 14 residues. The CDR3 DNA reads as TGTGCCAGCAGTTACTCGAGCGCCCGGGGTGGCTACACCTTC. Encoded protein: CASSYSSARGGYTF.

V and J are TRBV4-1 and TRBJ2-7, with 10 bases identical to TRBD1. CDR3 size: 15 residues. Germline loops: CDR1 MGHRA, CDR2 YSYEKL. With V trimmed by 4 bases and J by 3 bases, 6 bases remained unmatched. The chain's CDR3 is CASSRGQGGNYEQYF. In DNA, the CDR3 is TGCGCCAGCAGCCGAGGACAGGGGGGGAACTACGAGCAGTACTTC.

The rearrangement uses TRBV2 and TRBJ2-5; no clear D gene. Trimming took off 3 bases at V and 4 bases at J, with 6 bases between the two ends. The CDR3 consists of 12 residues. Germline CDR1 SNHLY, CDR2 FYNNEI. CDR3 region: CASSDPSETQYF. The CDR3 DNA follows: TGTGCCAGCAGTGACCCCTCAGAGACCCAGTACTTC.

This sequence joins TRBV14 and TRBJ2-5; TRBD1 is a possible D gene (6 bases). With 2 bases removed from V and 2 bases from J, the gap between germline ends came to 12 bases. The CDR3 covers 15 residues. Germline CDR1 reads SGHDN; CDR2 reads FVKESK. The CDR3 here is CASSQIDRIQETQYF. Written as DNA, the CDR3 is TGTGCCAGCAGCCAAATAGACAGGATTCAAGAGACCCAGTACTTC.

This clone was counted a few times. This chain uses TRBV18 with TRBJ1-4, with 7 bases aligning to TRBD1. Looked up from germline, CDR1 is KGHSH and CDR2 is LQKENI. The CDR3 loop spans 15 amino acids. The junction had 4 bases not matched to a gene; V was cut back by 6 bases and J by 0 bases. The CDR3 DNA sequence: TGTGCCAGCTCGGGGACAGTTGCAACTAATGAAAAACTGTTTTTT. Its translation: CASSGTVATNEKLFF.